The 3 T cell receptor beta chains below were found in one sample sequenced in a study of CD8 T cells in Susac syndrome. Reverse transcription used roughly 0.45 to 1 ug RNA and random hexamers. TCRdb passed the immunoSEQ multiplex PCR reads through MiXCR, listing each CDR3 protein once. In the table there are more than 100,000 distinct CDR3 sequences, 96% of which are singletons. The sample consisted of CD4+ T cells from PBMCs. These receptors were obtained from a human donor with Susac syndrome.

V is TRBV19 and J is TRBJ1-4; TRBD1 agrees at 7 bases. With V trimmed by 8 bases and J by 5 bases, 8 bases remained unmatched. From germline, CDR1 is LNHDA and CDR2 SQIVND (reference sequence). The CDR3 sequence is 14 residues long. CDR3 sequence: CASSGRDRNEKLFF. Here the CDR3 DNA reads TGTGCCAGTTCAGGCCGGGACAGAAATGAAAAACTGTTTTTT.

The chain has TRBV9 and TRBJ2-5, with a weak D call TRBD2 (5 bases). V was pared by 0 bases and J by 1 base, with 13 bases between. The CDR3 consists of 16 residues. Germline values: CDR1 SGDLS, CDR2 YYNGEE. The CDR3 reads CASSVGRAGVQETQYF. DNA for the CDR3: TGTGCCAGCAGCGTAGGGCGGGCGGGCGTCCAAGAGACCCAGTACTTC.

V usage is TRBV5-6 and J usage is TRBJ2-7; D is uncertain. CDR1 is SGHDT, CDR2 YYEEEE, per germline. The CDR3 is 14 residues long. Trimming removed 1 base from V and 7 bases from J, with 15 bases in between. The CDR3 loop reads CASSLSPSTGEQYF. In DNA, the CDR3 is TGTGCCAGCAGCTTGTCCCCCTCGACCGGGGAGCAGTACTTC.